This is a list of T cell receptor beta chains from one sample in a study of neoadjuvant anti-PD-1 for oral cavity cancer. Measured with immunoSEQ multiplex PCR; TCRdb has only the in-frame clones, and not every one. The data show 84,000 or so clones, approximately 80% seen once. Source: PBMCs, taken before nivolumab (anti-PD-1) treatment. Receptors were obtained from a person aged 35 to 85 with oral cavity squamous cell carcinoma. Both conserved end residues are part of each CDR3. Fields, in order: D gene, CDR3 length, J gene, V gene, CDR3 protein, CDR3 DNA. The D gene is left open where the match is weak.

NA,13,TRBJ1-1,TRBV5-1,CASSLGGNTEAFF,TGCGCCAGCAGCTTGGGCGGGAACACTGAAGCTTTCTTT
NA,18,TRBJ2-2,TRBV5-1,CASSLDRALFANTGELFF,TGCGCCAGCAGCTTGGACAGGGCCCTGTTCGCGAACACCGGGGAGCTGTTTTTT
NA,15,TRBJ2-2,TRBV7-2,CASSLDQFPGGELFF,TGTGCCAGCAGCTTGGACCAATTCCCCGGGGGGGAGCTGTTTTTT
NA,13,TRBJ1-2,TRBV10-2,CASSEGSVRGYTF,TGCGCCAGCAGTGAAGGCAGCGTACGAGGCTACACCTTC
NA,17,TRBJ2-2,TRBV7-2,CASSPPSFWARSGELFF,TGTGCCAGCAGCCCCCCTAGTTTTTGGGCCAGGTCCGGGGAGCTGTTTTTT
NA,21,TRBJ2-6,TRBV6-1,CASSEAFGPGTPPSGANVLTF,NA
NA,15,TRBJ2-2,TRBV5-1,CASSPVASDTGELFF,TGCGCCAGCTCCCCGGTGGCCAGCGACACCGGGGAGCTGTTTTTT
NA,13,TRBJ2-7,TRBV7-9,CASSPGNSYEQYF,TGTGCCAGCAGCCCCGGGAACTCCTACGAGCAGTACTTC
NA,16,TRBJ1-1,TRBV19,CASSIQGRGRNTEAFF,TGTGCCAGTAGTATTCAGGGTCGAGGGCGGAACACTGAAGCTTTCTTT
NA,13,TRBJ2-3,TRBV7-8,CASSFGATDTQYF,TGTGCCAGCAGCTTTGGAGCCACAGATACGCAGTATTTT
TRBD2,17,TRBJ2-7,TRBV30,CAWSVGRTSGIGYEQYF,TGTGCCTGGAGTGTGGGGAGGACTAGCGGGATAGGTTACGAGCAGTACTTC
TRBD2,13,TRBJ2-7,TRBV2,CASNSGLVREQYF,TGTGCCAGCAACTCGGGACTAGTCCGGGAGCAGTACTTC
NA,15,TRBJ1-3,TRBV6-6,CASSYSKSSGNTIYF,TGTGCCAGCAGTTACTCGAAGTCTTCTGGAAACACCATATATTTT
NA,14,TRBJ2-7,TRBV25-1,CASSETAFSYEQYF,TGTGCCAGCAGTGAAACTGCGTTCTCCTACGAGCAGTACTTC
NA,13,TRBJ1-1,TRBV2,CASSKWGNTEAFF,TGTGCCAGCAGTAAATGGGGGAACACTGAAGCTTTCTTT
NA,14,TRBJ2-1,TRBV10-2,CASSRGNDYNEQFF,TGCGCCAGCTCAAGGGGTAATGATTACAATGAGCAGTTCTTC
NA,11,TRBJ2-7,TRBV20-1,CSASQMYEQYF,TGCAGTGCTAGTCAAATGTACGAGCAGTACTTC
TRBD2,15,TRBJ2-7,TRBV6-1,CASSLGLAGPYEQYF,TGTGCCAGCAGTTTGGGACTAGCGGGCCCCTATGAGCAGTACTTC
TRBD1,17,TRBJ1-2,TRBV5-6,CASSLVGTGGANYGYTF,TGTGCCAGCAGCTTGGTTGGGACAGGGGGCGCGAACTATGGCTACACCTTC
NA,16,TRBJ2-7,TRBV19,CASSPAPPLGGYEQYF,TGTGCCAGTAGCCCGGCCCCCCCGCTTGGGGGCTACGAGCAGTACTTC
NA,12,TRBJ2-7,TRBV6-1,CASSESWGEQYF,TGTGCCAGCAGTGAATCATGGGGAGAGCAGTACTTC
NA,15,TRBJ2-7,TRBV7-8,CASSLEGHSSYEQYF,TGTGCCAGCAGCTTAGAAGGTCATAGCTCCTACGAGCAGTACTTC
NA,13,TRBJ2-3,TRBV5-1,CASRELEGDTQYF,TGCGCCAGCAGAGAACTAGAGGGAGATACGCAGTATTTT